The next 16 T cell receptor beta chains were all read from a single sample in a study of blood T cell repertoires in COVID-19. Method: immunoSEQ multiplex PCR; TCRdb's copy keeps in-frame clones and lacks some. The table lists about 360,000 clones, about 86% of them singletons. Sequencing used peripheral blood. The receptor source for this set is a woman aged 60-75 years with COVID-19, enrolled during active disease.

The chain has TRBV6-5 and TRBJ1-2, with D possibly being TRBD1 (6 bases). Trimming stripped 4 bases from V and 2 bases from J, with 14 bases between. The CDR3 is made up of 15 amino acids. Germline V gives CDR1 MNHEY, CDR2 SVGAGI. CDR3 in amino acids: CASSSRTVINYGYTF. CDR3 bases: TGTGCCAGCAGTTCGCGGACAGTCATAAACTATGGCTACACCTTC.

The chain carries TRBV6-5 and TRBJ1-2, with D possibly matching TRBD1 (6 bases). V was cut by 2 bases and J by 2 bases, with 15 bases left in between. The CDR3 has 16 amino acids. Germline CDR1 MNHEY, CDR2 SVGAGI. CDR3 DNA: TGTGCCAGCAGTTACCAAACAGAGGGGGTGAACTATGGCTACACCTTC. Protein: CASSYQTEGVNYGYTF.

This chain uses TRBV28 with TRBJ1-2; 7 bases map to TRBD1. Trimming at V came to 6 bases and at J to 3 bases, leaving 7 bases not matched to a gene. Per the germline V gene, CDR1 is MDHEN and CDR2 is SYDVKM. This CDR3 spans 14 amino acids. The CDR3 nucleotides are TGTGCCAGCAGACAGACAGGGTATTACTATGGCTACACCTTC. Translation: CASRQTGYYYGYTF.

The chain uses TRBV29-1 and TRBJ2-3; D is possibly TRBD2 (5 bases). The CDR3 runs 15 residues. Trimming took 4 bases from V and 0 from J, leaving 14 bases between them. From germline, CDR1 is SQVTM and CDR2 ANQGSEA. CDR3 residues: CSVVGTTGSTDTQYF. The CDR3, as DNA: TGCAGCGTTGTAGGTACTACGGGGAGCACAGATACGCAGTATTTT.

The CDR3 protein is CSVALAGVYEQYF. The CDR3 DNA follows: TGCAGCGTTGCCCTGGCAGGGGTATACGAGCAGTACTTC. The V and J genes are TRBV29-1 and TRBJ2-7; perhaps TRBD1 as D (6 bases). V lost 4 bases and J lost 4, with 14 bases in between. CDR3 length equals 13 residues. Looked up from germline, CDR1 is SQVTM and CDR2 is ANQGSEA.

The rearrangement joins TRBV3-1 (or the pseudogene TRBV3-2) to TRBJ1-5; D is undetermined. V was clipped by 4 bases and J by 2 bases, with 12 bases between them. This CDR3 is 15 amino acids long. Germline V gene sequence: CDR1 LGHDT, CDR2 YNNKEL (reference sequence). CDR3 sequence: CASSPQLAGNQPQHF. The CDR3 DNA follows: TGTGCCAGCAGCCCACAACTCGCGGGCAATCAGCCCCAGCATTTT.

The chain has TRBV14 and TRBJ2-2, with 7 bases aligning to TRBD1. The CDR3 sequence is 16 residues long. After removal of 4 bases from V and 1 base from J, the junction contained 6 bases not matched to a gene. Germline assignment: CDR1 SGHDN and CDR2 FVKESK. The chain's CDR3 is CASSRQAGGNTGELFF. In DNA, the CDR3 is TGTGCCAGCAGCCGACAAGCAGGGGGGAACACCGGGGAGCTGTTTTTT.

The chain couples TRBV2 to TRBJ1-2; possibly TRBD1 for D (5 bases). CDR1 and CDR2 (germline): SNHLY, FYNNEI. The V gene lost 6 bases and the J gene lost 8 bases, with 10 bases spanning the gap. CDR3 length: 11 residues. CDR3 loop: CASRPYRGYTF. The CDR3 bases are TGTGCCAGCAGACCTTACAGGGGCTACACCTTC.

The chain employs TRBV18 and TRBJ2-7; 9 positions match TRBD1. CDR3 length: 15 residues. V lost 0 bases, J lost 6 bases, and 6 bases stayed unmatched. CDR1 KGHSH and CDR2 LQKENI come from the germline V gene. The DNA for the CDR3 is TGTGCCAGCTCACCACCGACAGGGGGTTCGGGCGAGCAGTACTTC. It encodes CASSPPTGGSGEQYF.

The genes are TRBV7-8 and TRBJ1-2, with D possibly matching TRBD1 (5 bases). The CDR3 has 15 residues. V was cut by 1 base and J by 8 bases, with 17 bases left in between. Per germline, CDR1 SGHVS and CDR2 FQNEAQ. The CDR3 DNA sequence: TGTGCCAGCAGCTTAGGCGGGGGAGAGATTTGGGGCTACACCTTC. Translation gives CASSLGGGEIWGYTF. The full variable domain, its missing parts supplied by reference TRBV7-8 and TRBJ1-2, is GAGVSQSPRYKVAKRGQDVALRCDPISGHVSLFWYQQALGQGPEFLTYFQNEAQLDKSGLPSDRFFAERPEGSVSTLKIQRTQQEDSAVYLCASSLGGGEIWGYTFGSGTRLTVV.

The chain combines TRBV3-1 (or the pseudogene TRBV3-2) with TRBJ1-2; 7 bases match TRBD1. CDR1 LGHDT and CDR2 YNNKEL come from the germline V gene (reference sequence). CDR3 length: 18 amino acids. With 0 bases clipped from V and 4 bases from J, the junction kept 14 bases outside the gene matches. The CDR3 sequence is CASSQDDGKGAGPYGYTF. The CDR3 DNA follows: TGTGCCAGCAGCCAAGACGATGGAAAGGGGGCTGGCCCCTATGGCTACACCTTC.

The CDR3 region is CSVRDRGRNEQFF. The CDR3, as DNA: TGCAGCGTTAGGGACAGGGGGCGGAATGAGCAGTTCTTC. This sequence joins TRBV29-1 and TRBJ2-1, with 12 bases lining up with TRBD1. Germline trimming cut 5 bases from V and 7 bases from J; bases unmatched to any gene: 3. Germline V gene sequence: CDR1 SQVTM, CDR2 ANQGSEA. This CDR3 has 13 residues.

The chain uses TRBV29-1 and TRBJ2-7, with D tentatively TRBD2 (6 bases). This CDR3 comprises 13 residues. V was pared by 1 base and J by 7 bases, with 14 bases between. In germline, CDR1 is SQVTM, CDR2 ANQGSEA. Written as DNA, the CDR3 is TGCAGCGTTGAAGCTCAAGGAGGGTATGAGCAGTACTTC. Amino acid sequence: CSVEAQGGYEQYF.

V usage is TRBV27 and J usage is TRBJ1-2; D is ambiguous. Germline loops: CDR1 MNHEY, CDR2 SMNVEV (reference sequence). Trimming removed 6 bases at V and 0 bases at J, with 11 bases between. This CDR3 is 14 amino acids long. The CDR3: CASRGGMANYGYTF. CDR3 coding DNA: TGTGCCAGCAGAGGAGGGATGGCTAACTATGGCTACACCTTC.

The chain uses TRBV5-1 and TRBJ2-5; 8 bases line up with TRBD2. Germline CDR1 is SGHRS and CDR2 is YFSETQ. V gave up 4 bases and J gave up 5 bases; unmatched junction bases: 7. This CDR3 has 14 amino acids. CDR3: CASSGRTGGETQYF. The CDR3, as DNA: TGCGCCAGCAGCGGTCGGACGGGAGGGGAGACCCAGTACTTC.

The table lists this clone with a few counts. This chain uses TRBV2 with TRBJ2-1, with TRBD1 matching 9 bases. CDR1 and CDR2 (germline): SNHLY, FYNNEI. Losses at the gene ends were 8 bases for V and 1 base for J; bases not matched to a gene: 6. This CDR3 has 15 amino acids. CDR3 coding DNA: TGTGCCAGCGGGGGACAGGGTCGGTCCTACAATGAGCAGTTCTTC. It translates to CASGGQGRSYNEQFF.